What follows is one TCR beta chain and its context. The sample comes from a study of blood T cell repertoires in COVID-19. Study at large: Sites across the United States, Italy and Spain contributed samples from acute and convalescent COVID-19. PBMCs, B-cell-depleted T cells, or T cells were the source of the cDNA or gDNA that made up the material.

Original handling: Estimation of nucleated cell counts relied on the amplification of reference gene primers. Measured with immunoSEQ multiplex PCR; TCRdb has only the in-frame clones, and not every one. The DNA gave D and trimming, while V, J and clone size come from that table. The sample consists of over 250,000 clones, approximately 88% of them appearing once. The CDR3 is 15 residues long. CDR1 is GTSNPN and CDR2 is SVGIG in the germline V gene (reference sequence). The V segment lost 2 bases and the J segment 3 bases; nucleotides outside the gene matches: 4. V and J are TRBV30 and TRBJ2-1; 10 bases match TRBD2. This receptor was obtained from a man over 45 with acute or convalescent COVID-19. The specimen was peripheral blood. The DNA for the CDR3 is TGTGCCTGGAGTTACCTAGCGGGGGTCTACAATGAGCAGTTCTTC. It codes for CAWSYLAGVYNEQFF.